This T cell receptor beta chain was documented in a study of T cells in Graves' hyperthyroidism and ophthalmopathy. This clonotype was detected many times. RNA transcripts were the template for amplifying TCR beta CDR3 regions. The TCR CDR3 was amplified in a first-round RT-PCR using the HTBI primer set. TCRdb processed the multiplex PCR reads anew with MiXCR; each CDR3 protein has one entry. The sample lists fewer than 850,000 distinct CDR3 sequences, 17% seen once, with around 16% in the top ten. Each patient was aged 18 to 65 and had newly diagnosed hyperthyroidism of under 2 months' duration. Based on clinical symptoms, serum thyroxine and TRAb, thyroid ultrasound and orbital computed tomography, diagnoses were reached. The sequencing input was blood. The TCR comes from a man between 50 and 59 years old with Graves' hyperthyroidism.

The CDR3, as DNA: TGCAGTGCCCAACCGGGACAGGGTACTTACGAGCAGTACTTC. Its translation is CSAQPGQGTYEQYF. The gene calls are TRBV20-1 and TRBJ2-7; 9 positions agree with TRBD1. Germline V CDR1 and CDR2: DFQATT, SNEGSKA (reference sequence). The CDR3 runs to 14 residues. Trimming cost V 6 bases and J 4 bases; bases outside gene matches: 10.